This T cell receptor (beta chain) was profiled in a study of breast tumors, draining lymph nodes, adjacent tissues. This clonotype was observed a few times. Breast cancer patients provided tissue from their axillary draining lymph nodes. TCRdb recomputed calls from the multiplex PCR reads with MiXCR, one row per CDR3 protein. The sample includes about 140,000 distinct CDR3 sequences, about 31% of them seen just once. The receptor was derived from a female donor with breast cancer. Some clones in this sample may be carry-over from other donors' samples. Sequenced material: axillary lymph node tissue.

The CDR3 DNA sequence: TGTGCCAGCAGTTCTGGGTGGGCCGGGGGGGCGGGGGTTACAGATACGCAGTATTTT. Translation: CASSSGWAGGAGVTDTQYF. This chain joins TRBV28 and TRBJ2-3, with TRBD2 matching 8 bases. The germline V gene has CDR1 MDHEN and CDR2 SYDVKM. J gave up 3 bases and V 4 bases, and 18 bases lay outside the gene matches. This CDR3 is 19 amino acids long.